Listed below are T cell receptor beta chains from one sample, sequenced in a study of T cells in Graves' hyperthyroidism and ophthalmopathy. TCRdb re-derived calls from the multiplex PCR reads in MiXCR, one entry per CDR3 protein. In the table there are some 570,000 distinct CDR3 sequences, approximately 15% of which are singletons. The sequenced material came from blood. The receptors originated from a woman younger than 30 with Graves' ophthalmopathy. Each CDR3 is given with its conserved first and last residue. A D gene is named only where the DNA matches it firmly. The size entry is marked missing in some rows and otherwise reads once, few, many or a size class.

V,J,D,size,CDR3,DNA
TRBV4-1,TRBJ1-2,TRBD1,few,CASSSPFRDRGHGYTF,TGCGCCAGCAGCTCACCCTTCCGGGACAGGGGGCACGGCTACACCTTC
TRBV28,TRBJ2-7,NA,NA,CASSSQTEQYF,TGTGCCAGCAGTTCTCAAACCGAGCAGTACTTC
TRBV7-8,TRBJ2-7,NA,many,CASSSASYEQYF,TGTGCCAGCTCGTCCGCCTCCTACGAGCAGTACTTC
TRBV18,TRBJ1-2,TRBD1,NA,CASSPRTGDYYGYTF,TGTGCCAGCTCACCAAGGACAGGGGATTACTATGGCTACACCTTC
TRBV5-1,TRBJ1-2,NA,NA,CASSSALDSLYGYTF,TGCGCCAGCAGCTCCGCCCTGGACAGTCTCTATGGCTACACCTTC
TRBV20-1,TRBJ2-5,TRBD1,many,CSAYPGQGAETQYF,TGCAGTGCTTACCCGGGACAGGGGGCCGAGACCCAGTACTTC
TRBV27,TRBJ1-1,TRBD1,few,CAAMGQGSQLSMNTEAFF,TGTGCCGCGATGGGACAGGGATCGCAGCTAAGTATGAACACTGAAGCTTTCTTT
TRBV30,TRBJ1-4,NA,many,CAWKIGLANEKLFF,TGTGCCTGGAAAATTGGCCTCGCTAATGAAAAACTGTTTTTT
TRBV30,TRBJ2-7,NA,many,CAWSLKGLSTYEQYF,TGTGCCTGGAGTCTTAAGGGACTTTCTACCTACGAGCAGTACTTC
TRBV19,TRBJ1-1,NA,many,CASMNKGPTEAFF,TGTGCCAGTATGAACAAGGGGCCCACTGAAGCTTTCTTT
TRBV6-1,TRBJ2-7,NA,NA,CASSSSPRGAYEQYF,TGTGCCAGCAGTTCATCCCCCAGGGGGGCCTACGAGCAGTACTTC
TRBV9,TRBJ1-2,NA,NA,CASSAYREGYTF,TGTGCCAGCAGCGCATACAGGGAGGGCTACACCTTC
TRBV20-1,TRBJ2-1,TRBD2,few,CSAKRKLAGSYNEQFF,TGCAGTGCTAAGAGGAAACTAGCGGGGTCCTACAATGAGCAGTTCTTC
TRBV11-3,TRBJ2-7,NA,many,CASSWDAGEQYF,TGTGCCAGCAGCTGGGACGCGGGCGAGCAGTACTTC
TRBV29-1,TRBJ2-5,NA,many,CSVPGTDQETQYF,TGCAGCGTCCCGGGGACGGACCAAGAGACCCAGTACTTC
TRBV6-5,TRBJ2-6,NA,few,CASSYGQYSSGANVLTF,TGTGCCAGCAGTTACGGGCAGTATAGCTCTGGGGCCAACGTCCTGACTTTC
TRBV7-9,TRBJ2-1,NA,many,CASSLANGNNEQFF,TGTGCCAGCAGCTTAGCGAACGGGAACAATGAGCAGTTCTTC
TRBV19,TRBJ2-7,TRBD1,NA,CASSGTGGRSYEQYF,TGTGCCAGTAGCGGCACAGGGGGTCGCTCCTACGAGCAGTACTTC
TRBV5-4,TRBJ1-6,NA,few,CASSLGTSRPNSPLHF,TGTGCCAGCAGCTTGGGGACATCGCGCCCTAATTCACCCCTCCACTTT
TRBV28,TRBJ1-2,TRBD1,NA,CASSPSGTGAHFGYGYTF,TGTGCCAGCAGTCCGAGCGGGACAGGGGCCCATTTTGGCTATGGCTACACCTTC
TRBV20-1,TRBJ2-3,NA,many,CSARAVLTDTQYF,TGCAGTGCTAGGGCTGTACTCACAGATACGCAGTATTTT
TRBV12-3/TRBV12-4,TRBJ2-4,NA,many,CASSLTLWRGPYMVLIAKNIQYF,TGTGCCAGCAGCCTGACCCTATGGAGGGGACCCTACATGGTCCTAATAGCCAAAAACATTCAGTACTTC
TRBV28,TRBJ1-4,TRBD1,NA,CASSSDRGGDEKLFF,TGTGCCAGCAGTTCCGACAGGGGTGGTGATGAAAAACTGTTTTTT
TRBV11-2,TRBJ2-3,NA,many,CASSLGGRDTDTQYF,TGTGCCAGCAGCTTAGGTGGCAGGGACACAGATACGCAGTATTTT
TRBV12-3/TRBV12-4,TRBJ1-1,NA,few,CASNGGGYTEAFF,TGTGCCAGCAACGGGGGGGGGTACACTGAAGCTTTCTTT
TRBV6-8,TRBJ2-2,NA,NA,CASSYSTFRWLVFTGELFF,TGTGCCAGCAGTTACTCGACCTTTAGATGGCTCGTATTCACCGGGGAGCTGTTTTTT
TRBV20-1,TRBJ2-7,NA,few,CSARDLRLRLSYEQYF,TGCAGTGCTAGAGACCTGCGGCTGCGCCTCTCCTACGAGCAGTACTTC
TRBV19,TRBJ2-3,TRBD2,NA,CASSKAGLAGDRDTQYF,TGTGCCAGTAGTAAGGCTGGACTAGCGGGAGATCGAGATACGCAGTATTTT
TRBV24-1,TRBJ2-7,TRBD1,many,CATSAAVYRGEQYF,TGTGCCACCAGTGCCGCCGTTTACAGGGGCGAGCAGTACTTC
TRBV11-3,TRBJ2-1,TRBD2,many,CASSSSSGRAHEQFF,TGTGCCAGCAGCTCTTCTAGCGGGAGGGCACATGAGCAGTTCTTC
TRBV7-3,TRBJ2-3,NA,many,CASSLTYADTQYF,TGTGCCAGCAGCTTAACGTACGCAGATACGCAGTATTTT
TRBV9,TRBJ2-5,TRBD2,NA,CASSVDGGSGETQYF,TGTGCCAGCAGCGTAGACGGCGGGAGTGGAGAGACCCAGTACTTC
TRBV11-2,TRBJ1-4,NA,NA,CASSLIRDAEKLFF,TGTGCCAGCAGCTTAATCAGGGATGCAGAAAAACTGTTTTTT
TRBV2,TRBJ1-1,TRBD1,many,CASSVDRMNTEAFF,TGTGCCAGCAGTGTGGACAGGATGAACACTGAAGCTTTCTTT
TRBV20-1,TRBJ2-5,TRBD2,few,CSAAPGLAGGGIEETQYF,TGCAGTGCTGCCCCGGGACTAGCGGGAGGAGGAATAGAAGAGACCCAGTACTTC
TRBV2,TRBJ1-5,NA,many,CASSTGTDSNQPQHF,TGTGCCAGCAGTACCGGGACCGATAGCAATCAGCCCCAGCATTTT
TRBV7-9,TRBJ2-2,NA,few,CASSPPGVRTGELFF,TGTGCCAGCAGCCCCCCAGGGGTGAGGACCGGGGAGCTGTTTTTT
TRBV2,TRBJ2-7,NA,NA,CASRVAEGGPHEQYF,TGTGCCAGCAGGGTGGCGGAAGGAGGGCCCCACGAGCAGTACTTC
TRBV2,TRBJ2-1,TRBD2,many,CASSEALTSGSTNNEQFF,TGTGCCAGCAGTGAAGCGTTAACTAGCGGGAGTACGAACAATGAGCAGTTCTTC
TRBV20-1,TRBJ2-1,NA,NA,CSALNREISNEQFF,TGCAGTGCCCTCAACCGGGAGATCTCCAATGAGCAGTTCTTC
TRBV3-1,TRBJ1-1,TRBD1,many,CASSQDATGYTEAFF,TGTGCCAGCAGCCAAGATGCGACAGGGTACACTGAAGCTTTCTTT
TRBV28,TRBJ1-2,NA,many,CASSKGVGDYGYTF,TGTGCCAGCAGTAAGGGGGTGGGGGACTATGGCTACACCTTC
TRBV13,TRBJ1-1,NA,many,CASSFWGSEAFF,TGTGCCAGCAGCTTCTGGGGCTCTGAAGCTTTCTTT
TRBV20-1,TRBJ2-7,TRBD2,few,CSASAAGTSRGEQYF,TGCAGTGCTTCCGCCGCCGGGACTAGTAGGGGCGAGCAGTACTTC
TRBV29-1,TRBJ1-1,TRBD1,many,CSVALRGQNTEAFF,TGCAGCGTTGCCCTCAGGGGGCAGAACACTGAAGCTTTCTTT
TRBV7-9,TRBJ2-5,NA,many,CASSFPSGTQYF,TGTGCCAGCAGCTTCCCGAGCGGGACCCAGTACTTC
TRBV6-1,TRBJ1-2,NA,many,CASREDGRHYGYTF,TGTGCCAGCAGAGAAGACGGACGGCACTATGGCTACACCTTC
TRBV7-8,TRBJ2-5,NA,many,CASRPESYQETQYF,TGTGCCAGCCGACCCGAATCTTACCAAGAGACCCAGTACTTC
TRBV7-3,TRBJ2-1,TRBD2,NA,CASSPTSDNERFF,TGTGCCAGCAGCCCCACTAGCGATAATGAGCGGTTCTTC
TRBV9,TRBJ2-1,NA,few,CASNMAGSSYNEQFF,TGTGCCAGCAACATGGCAGGGAGCTCCTACAATGAGCAGTTCTTC
TRBV7-2,TRBJ2-1,NA,NA,CASSPAPGHNEQFF,TGTGCCAGCAGCCCGGCCCCAGGGCACAATGAGCAGTTCTTC
TRBV12-5,TRBJ2-1,NA,NA,CASGLQASGYNEQFF,TGTGCTAGTGGTTTGCAGGCGAGCGGATACAATGAGCAGTTCTTC
TRBV12-5,TRBJ1-1,TRBD1,many,CASGYDRGRGNTEAFF,TGTGCTAGTGGATATGACAGGGGGCGGGGGAACACTGAAGCTTTCTTT
TRBV11-2,TRBJ2-7,NA,NA,CASSLAGLTLLGEQYF,TGTGCCAGCAGCTTAGCAGGGCTTACACTCCTAGGCGAGCAGTACTTC
TRBV29-1,TRBJ2-3,TRBD2,many,CSLTSGRASADTQYF,TGCAGCTTGACTAGCGGGAGGGCCAGCGCAGATACGCAGTATTTT